The source of this T cell receptor beta chain is a study of neurological immune-mediated disorders. The team produced cDNA through 5'RACE using 10-nucleotide random UMIs. From 15-18 subjects, every sequencing run obtained over 170 million TCR-beta sequences. MiXCR, run by TCRdb on the 5' RACE reads, gives a single entry per CDR3 protein. The profile covers 60,000 to 90,000 distinct CDR3 sequences, with more than 8.5% appearing a single time and 9.5% to 10% taken by the ten largest. Time point specified: longitudinal time-point 1 (baseline). Study observations and caveats: HTLV-1-associated myelopathy had the most TCR clonal expansion, and multiple sclerosis had the least, less than healthy controls. Sharing of CDR3 amino acid sequences among expanded clones across subjects was absent, suggesting private repertoires in all groups.

The CDR3 has 18 residues. V shed 5 bases and J 6 bases; nucleotides not matched to a gene: 18. This clonotype has at least ten counts. Its antigen is unknown. This chain links TRBV12-3 or TRBV12-4 with TRBJ1-2; 10 nucleotides agree with TRBD1. Sequencing was done on a sample of PBMCs. This TCR derives from a man younger than 45 in good health. This CDR3 is CASSPQGQGIPINDGYTF. Here the CDR3 DNA reads TGTGCCAGCAGTCCCCAGGGACAGGGGATCCCTATAAACGATGGCTACACCTTC.